Below are 23 T cell receptor beta chains sequenced from a single sample in a study of OX40 agonist ivuxolimab in advanced cancers. Repertoires were generated with immunoSEQ multiplex PCR, while TCRdb's copy carries only in-frame clones and drops some. The data show tens of thousands of clones, about four fifths seen once. Sequencing was performed on CD4+ or CD8+ T cells sorted from blood, taken in a trial of the OX40 agonist ivuxolimab. These receptors came from an adult with an advanced solid tumor such as melanoma, head and neck, liver or kidney cancer.

This clone was found once. The chain is built from TRBV7-6 and TRBJ2-5, with TRBD2 matching 9 bases. CDR3 length equals 14 residues. The J segment lost 7 bases and the V segment lost 6 bases, leaving 9 bases of the junction unmatched. Per the germline V gene, CDR1 is SGHVS and CDR2 is FNYEAQ. CDR3 sequence (DNA): TGTGCCAGCAGGACTAGCGGTTCTATGGGGACCCAGTACTTC. It yields the protein CASRTSGSMGTQYF.

This clone was observed a few times. The V call is TRBV11-3, the J call TRBJ2-7; 9 nucleotides line up with TRBD2. This CDR3 has 15 residues. After removal of 0 bases from V and 5 bases from J, the junction contained 5 bases not matched to a gene. Germline V gives CDR1 SGHNT, CDR2 YENEEA. The CDR3 DNA is TGTGCCAGCAGCTTAGAAGGCGGGACTAGCAACGAGCAGTACTTC. It yields the protein CASSLEGGTSNEQYF.

The rearrangement links TRBV6-5 to TRBJ1-1; a weak D match, TRBD1 (5 bases). V lost 2 bases to trimming and J lost 1 base, with 8 bases between them. CDR1 is MNHEY and CDR2 is SVGAGI in the germline V gene. The CDR3 runs to 14 residues. The CDR3 reads CASSYGDRNTEAFF. CDR3 nucleotides: TGTGCCAGCAGTTACGGTGACAGGAACACTGAAGCTTTCTTT.

V usage is TRBV19 and J usage is TRBJ2-1; 9 nucleotides line up with TRBD2. J lost 12 bases, V lost 3 bases, and 9 bases had no gene match. The length of the CDR3 is 14 residues. Germline V gene lookup returns CDR1 LNHDA and CDR2 SQIVND (reference sequence). The CDR3: CASSIGRRREGQFF. The CDR3 DNA sequence: TGTGCCAGTAGTATTGGCCGAAGGCGGGAGGGGCAGTTCTTC.

The V gene is TRBV18, the J gene TRBJ2-5; 7 bases are shared with TRBD2. This CDR3 comprises 15 residues. The germline gives CDR1 KGHSH, CDR2 LQKENI. Unmatched junction bases numbered 8, after V lost 0 bases and J lost 7 bases. The CDR3: CASSPPASGDPTQYF. CDR3 nucleotides: TGTGCCAGCTCACCACCGGCTAGCGGTGACCCGACCCAGTACTTC.

This clone was found once. This chain links TRBV7-9 with TRBJ1-2, with no clear D. Germline CDR1 reads SEHNR; CDR2 reads FQNEAQ (reference sequence). The CDR3 runs 15 residues. Trimming removed 3 bases at V and 2 bases at J, with 13 bases between. The CDR3 nucleotides are TGTGCCAGCAGCTTCCCAGAGAACGGAAACTATGGCTACACCTTC. Translated, it gives CASSFPENGNYGYTF.

The rearrangement joins TRBV7-2 to TRBJ2-5; TRBD2 matches 13 bases. This CDR3 spans 17 amino acids. Unmatched junction bases numbered 9, after V lost 3 bases and J lost 5 bases. CDR1 is SGHTA and CDR2 is FQGNSA in the germline V gene. The CDR3 loop reads CASSFSRLAGGGETQYF. For the CDR3, the DNA is TGTGCCAGCAGCTTCTCCCGACTAGCGGGGGGTGGGGAGACCCAGTACTTC.

This clone was seen a few times. This chain joins TRBV6-1 and TRBJ1-6, with TRBD1 identical over 9 bases. Trimming removed 5 bases from V and 7 bases from J; junction bases left unmatched: 3. This CDR3 contains 14 residues. Germline V lookup: CDR1 MNHNS, CDR2 SASEGT. CDR3 DNA sequence: TGTGCCAGCAGTCTGGACAGGGGAAATTCACCCCTCCACTTT. Translating gives CASSLDRGNSPLHF.

The chain employs TRBV7-8 and TRBJ1-2; D uncertain. This CDR3 is 16 amino acids long. V was clipped by 4 bases and J by 0 bases, with 15 bases between them. Germline-derived CDR1 and CDR2 are SGHVS and FQNEAQ. The CDR3 spells CASSSSLGRTNYGYTF. CDR3 coding DNA: TGTGCCAGCAGCTCCTCCCTGGGCAGGACTAACTATGGCTACACCTTC.

The chain couples TRBV5-5 to TRBJ1-2, with D unresolved. CDR1 and CDR2 from the germline V gene are SGHKS and YYEKEE (reference sequence). This CDR3 comprises 14 residues. V lost 1 base and J lost 3, with 10 bases in between. Here the CDR3 reads CASSLNYRDYGYTF. CDR3 nucleotides: TGTGCCAGCAGCTTGAATTATAGAGACTATGGCTACACCTTC.

V is TRBV6-1 and J is TRBJ1-5; 7 bases map to TRBD1. CDR3 length equals 15 residues. The germline V gene has CDR1 MNHNS and CDR2 SASEGT. J was trimmed by 0 bases and V by 1 base; bases with no gene match: 0. Here the CDR3 DNA reads TGTGCCAGCAGTGAAGACAGGGGTAGCAATCAGCCCCAGCATTTT. Amino acids: CASSEDRGSNQPQHF.

This clone was seen only once. The chain joins TRBV2 to TRBJ1-2; 7 bases are a match to TRBD1. Trimming at V came to 6 bases and at J to 7 bases, leaving 8 bases not matched to a gene. CDR3 length: 13 amino acids. Germline CDR1 SNHLY, CDR2 FYNNEI. CDR3 DNA: TGTGCCAGCAGCCCAGGGGGGGCCCTTGGCTACACCTTC. This translates into CASSPGGALGYTF. The whole variable domain, remainder taken from reference TRBV2 and TRBJ1-2, is EPEVTQTPSHQVTQMGQEVILRCVPISNHLYFYWYRQILGQKVEFLVSFYNNEISEKSEIFDDQFSVERPDGSNFTLKIRSTKLEDSAMYFCASSPGGALGYTFGSGTRLTVV.

The chain links TRBV21-1 to TRBJ2-3; the D call of TRBD2 is as the table states it, not checked on the DNA. TRBV21-1 is reported as a pseudogene. This CDR3 is built from 14 residues. CDR3 amino acids: CASTSSGEGNTQYF. CDR3 nucleotides: TGTGCCAGCACCTCATCCGGGGAAGGGAATACGCAGTATTTT.

The CDR3 loop reads CASSTNLNQPQHF. CDR3 in DNA: TGTGCCAGTAGTACGAATTTAAACCAGCCCCAGCATTTT. The chain employs TRBV19 and TRBJ1-5, with D unclear. CDR1 and CDR2 from the germline V gene are LNHDA and SQIVND (reference sequence). With 4 bases removed from V and 7 bases from J, the gap between germline ends came to 11 bases. CDR3 length equals 13 residues.

This chain connects TRBV5-1 to TRBJ2-6; D is uncertain. CDR3 length: 16 amino acids. Per the germline V gene, CDR1 is SGHRS and CDR2 is YFSETQ. V was pared by 1 base and J by 0 bases, with 8 bases between. The CDR3 is CASSLTGSSGANVLTF. The CDR3 nucleotides read TGCGCCAGCAGCTTGACCGGTTCCTCTGGGGCCAACGTCCTGACTTTC. The full variable domain, with the rest looked up from reference TRBV5-1 and TRBJ2-6, is KAGVTQTPRYLIKTRGQQVTLSCSPISGHRSVSWYQQTPGQGLQFLFEYFSETQRNKGNFPGRFSGRQFSNSRSEMNVSTLELGDSALYLCASSLTGSSGANVLTFGAGSRLTVL.

The J gene is TRBJ2-7, the V gene TRBV6-5; 12 bases fit TRBD1. The CDR3 has 15 residues. Trimming took 4 bases from V and 4 from J; bases not matched to a gene: 5. The germline gives CDR1 MNHEY, CDR2 SVGAGI. This CDR3 reads CASSSGTGGSYEQYF. CDR3 DNA: TGTGCCAGCAGTTCCGGGACAGGGGGCTCTTACGAGCAGTACTTC.

Worth noting for this clone: The junction departs from the called germline gene at one end, perhaps through a read error. The chain joins TRBV7-7 to TRBJ2-3; 7 bases agree with TRBD2. CDR1 is SSHAT, CDR2 FNYEAQ, per germline (reference sequence). This CDR3 has 13 residues. This chain's CDR3 is CASSGDLRDTQYF. DNA of the CDR3: TGTGCTAGCAGCGGGGACCTTCGCGATACGCAGTATTTT.

The chain couples TRBV5-4 to TRBJ2-2, with D maybe TRBD2 (6 bases). This CDR3 is built from 14 residues. V was cut by 4 bases and J by 6 bases, with 13 bases left in between. Germline-derived CDR1 and CDR2 are SGHNT and YYREEE (reference sequence). Here the CDR3 reads CASSPERVAGELFF. CDR3 in DNA: TGTGCCAGCAGCCCGGAGCGGGTAGCCGGGGAGCTGTTTTTT.

This CDR3 reads CASSLGGASNEKLFF. The CDR3 DNA is TGTGCCAGCAGCTTGGGCGGGGCCTCTAATGAAAAACTGTTTTTT. The rearrangement joins TRBV5-4 to TRBJ1-4; D is perhaps TRBD1 (5 bases). The CDR3 extends over 15 amino acids. From germline, CDR1 is SGHNT and CDR2 YYREEE (reference sequence). V was shortened by 0 bases and J by 3 bases, with 9 bases between the two germline ends.

V is TRBV11-2 and J is TRBJ2-5; D gene uncertain. Trimming took 5 bases from V and 2 from J, leaving 12 bases between them. Looked up from germline, CDR1 is SGHAT and CDR2 is FQNNGV. This CDR3 is built from 14 residues. This CDR3 is CASSAEVRQETQYF. In nucleotides, the CDR3 is TGTGCCAGCAGCGCAGAAGTGCGTCAAGAGACCCAGTACTTC.

The rearrangement uses TRBV7-2 and TRBJ2-7; 9 positions agree with TRBD2. CDR3 length: 16 amino acids. The germline gives CDR1 SGHTA, CDR2 FQGNSA. V lost 1 base, J lost 5 bases, and 9 bases stayed unmatched. CDR3 nucleotides: TGTGCCAGCAGCTTAGTAGAGGCGGGGGGGCCCGACGAGCAGTACTTC. Residues: CASSLVEAGGPDEQYF.

The chain carries TRBV11-3 and TRBJ1-2; D not certain. This CDR3 is 13 amino acids long. V dropped 3 bases and J dropped 4 bases, with 9 bases sitting between them. Germline lookup yields CDR1 SGHNT and CDR2 YENEEA. The DNA for the CDR3 is TGTGCCAGCAGCTTTAGGTACGCCTATGGCTACACCTTC. Translating it yields CASSFRYAYGYTF.

The rearrangement links TRBV7-8 to TRBJ2-7; 7 bases map to TRBD1. The V and J ends lost 6 bases and 4 bases, in that order; junction bases with no gene match: 6. The germline V gene encodes CDR1 SGHVS and CDR2 FQNEAQ. This CDR3 contains 13 residues. Here the CDR3 reads CASSRDRVYEQYF. In nucleotides, the CDR3 is TGTGCCAGCAGTCGGGACAGAGTATACGAGCAGTACTTC. The full variable domain, completed using reference TRBV7-8 and TRBJ2-7, is GAGVSQSPRYKVAKRGQDVALRCDPISGHVSLFWYQQALGQGPEFLTYFQNEAQLDKSGLPSDRFFAERPEGSVSTLKIQRTQQEDSAVYLCASSRDRVYEQYFGPGTRLTVT.